This T cell receptor beta chain is drawn from a study of T cell repertoires in cytomegalovirus infection. This clonotype turned up a few times. Its antigen remains unidentified. TCRdb re-analysed the reads in MiXCR, keeping a single row per CDR3 protein. This repertoire shows 100,000 to 150,000 distinct CDR3 sequences, about 31% found once; its top ten account for 45% to 65%. Trimming removed 1 base at V and 5 bases at J, with 17 bases between. This CDR3 spans 16 amino acids. CDR1 is SGHVS, CDR2 FNYEAQ, per germline. The sequencing here drew on CD8+ T cells from cultured PBMCs, taken from culture after CMV antigen stimulation. The chain combines TRBV7-6 with TRBJ1-1, with D possibly TRBD1 on 6 matching bases. This receptor was obtained from a human donor in good health (CMV status not recorded). Some clones in this sample may be carry-over from other donors' samples. The CDR3 DNA reads as TGTGCCAGCAGCTTAGTTTCGGGGGCGGGTTGGACTGAAGCTTTCTTT. It yields the protein CASSLVSGAGWTEAFF.